Below, 5 T cell receptor beta chains from the same sample are listed, as sequenced in a study of blood T cell repertoires in COVID-19. Clones were sequenced by immunoSEQ multiplex PCR, and TCRdb holds only the in-frame ones, with some missing. The sample shows 200,000 to 250,000 clones, 70% to 90% of them seen only once. The sequenced material came from PBMCs or T cells enriched from blood (not recorded which). The receptors originated from a middle-aged woman with acute COVID-19.

This rearrangement joins TRBV2 to TRBJ2-5, with D possibly TRBD2 on 5 matching bases. V was pared by 7 bases and J by 5 bases, with 8 bases between. Germline V CDR1 and CDR2: SNHLY, FYNNEI. The CDR3 covers 11 residues. CDR3 amino acids: CASKLEETQYF. In DNA form, the CDR3 reads TGTGCCAGCAAACTAGAGGAGACCCAGTACTTC.

This chain links TRBV7-8 with TRBJ1-3, with 8 bases matching TRBD1. Germline CDR1 SGHVS, CDR2 FQNEAQ. The CDR3 runs to 16 residues. With V trimmed by 4 bases and J by 0 bases, 5 bases remained unmatched. The CDR3 sequence is CASSSPGTGSGNTIYF. CDR3 sequence (DNA): TGTGCCAGCAGCTCCCCCGGGACAGGCTCTGGAAACACCATATATTTT.

V is TRBV7-6 and J is TRBJ2-1; no definite D call. V was cut by 0 bases and J by 7 bases, with 7 bases left in between. Germline CDR1 SGHVS, CDR2 FNYEAQ. CDR3 size: 13 residues. This CDR3 is CASSLAAQNEQFF. The DNA of the CDR3 is TGTGCCAGCAGCTTAGCCGCCCAGAATGAGCAGTTCTTC.

The V call is TRBV6-1, the J call TRBJ1-5; no clear D. Germline V gene data show CDR1 as MNHNS and CDR2 as SASEGT. V lost 0 bases and J lost 6, with 9 bases in between. The CDR3 totals 14 residues. CDR3: CASSEARMGQPQHF. As DNA, the CDR3 is TGTGCCAGCAGTGAAGCGAGGATGGGTCAGCCCCAGCATTTT.

The chain joins TRBV28 to TRBJ1-3, with 7 bases fitting TRBD1. CDR1 MDHEN and CDR2 SYDVKM come from the germline V gene. J lost 4 bases, V lost 4 bases, and 10 bases had no gene match. The CDR3 is made up of 16 amino acids. The CDR3: CASSSQTGVQGNTIYF. The CDR3 nucleotides read TGTGCCAGCAGTTCCCAAACAGGGGTTCAAGGAAACACCATATATTTT.